The 3 T cell receptor beta chains below come from one sample, sequenced in a study of identical twins. TCRdb re-called the 5' RACE reads with MiXCR, one entry per CDR3 protein. Of around 530,000 distinct CDR3 sequences in the sample, around 15% were seen once. This sample also belongs to another study, concerning yellow fever vaccine responses in identical twins.

Sequenced material: CD4+ T cells sorted from blood. All receptors derive from a woman between 18 and 30 years old in good health.

The V gene is TRBV10-3, the J gene TRBJ2-7; D uncertain. The CDR3 length is 15 residues. CDR1 is ENHRY, CDR2 SYGVKD, per germline. V lost 3 bases and J 2 bases, leaving 14 bases between the germline ends. The CDR3 bases are TGTGCCATCAGTGAAATAAGTCTGGGAACCTACGAGCAGTACTTC. It encodes CAISEISLGTYEQYF.

The chain employs TRBV14 and TRBJ2-3; TRBD2 agrees at 7 bases. CDR3 size: 15 residues. V lost 0 bases and J lost 0; bases outside the gene matches: 0. Germline-derived CDR1 and CDR2 are SGHDN and FVKESK. The chain's CDR3 is CASSQDSGSTDTQYF. In nucleotides, the CDR3 is TGTGCCAGCAGCCAAGATAGCGGGAGCACAGATACGCAGTATTTT.

The sample holds a few counts of this clonotype. The V call is TRBV10-1, the J call TRBJ2-2; 8 positions match TRBD1. Trimming at V came to 0 bases and at J to 5 bases, leaving 2 bases not matched to a gene. The CDR3 contains 15 residues. Germline V gene lookup returns CDR1 WNHNN and CDR2 SYGVQD (reference sequence). CDR3 protein: CASSESWTGTGELFF. The CDR3 region has the DNA TGCGCCAGCAGTGAGTCTTGGACAGGGACCGGGGAGCTGTTTTTT.